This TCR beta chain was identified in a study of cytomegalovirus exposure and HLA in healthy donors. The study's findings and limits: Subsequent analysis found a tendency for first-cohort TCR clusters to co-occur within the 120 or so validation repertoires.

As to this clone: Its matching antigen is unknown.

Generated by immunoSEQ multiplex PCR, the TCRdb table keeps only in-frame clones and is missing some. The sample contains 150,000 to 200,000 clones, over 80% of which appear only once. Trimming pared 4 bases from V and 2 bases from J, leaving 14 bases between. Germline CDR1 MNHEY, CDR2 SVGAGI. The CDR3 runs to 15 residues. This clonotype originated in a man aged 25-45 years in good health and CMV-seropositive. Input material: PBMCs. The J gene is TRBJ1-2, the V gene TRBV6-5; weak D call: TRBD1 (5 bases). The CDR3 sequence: CASSSQGWGNYGYTF. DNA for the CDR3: TGTGCCAGCAGTTCTCAGGGTTGGGGAAACTATGGCTACACCTTC.